This entry lists 21 T cell receptor beta chains sequenced from one sample in a study of high-grade serous ovarian cancer treatment subgroups. The tumor samples were collected prior to definitive surgery or chemotherapy. Assay used: immunoSEQ multiplex PCR; TCRdb lists only in-frame clones, some missing. Among around 1,500 clones, less than 80% were seen once, and the ten largest hold under 30%. The sample taken for sequencing was tumor tissue. The receptors stem from a human donor with high-grade serous ovarian cancer.

The J gene is TRBJ2-1, the V gene TRBV6-1; 11 bases line up with TRBD2. This CDR3 has 16 residues. V shed 1 base, J shed 1 base, and the junction held 0 bases outside the gene matches. CDR1 and CDR2 from the germline V gene are MNHNS and SASEGT. The CDR3 DNA reads TGTGCCAGCAGTGAAGGACTAGCGGGGTCCTACAATGAGCAGTTCTTC. It codes for CASSEGLAGSYNEQFF.

V usage is TRBV30 and J usage is TRBJ2-7, with D maybe TRBD2 (6 bases). Deletions cut 5 bases from V and 3 bases from J, with 11 bases between. The CDR3 sequence is 12 residues long. CDR1 and CDR2 (germline): GTSNPN, SVGIG (reference sequence). This CDR3 is CAWGAGGYEQYF. Written as DNA, the CDR3 is TGTGCCTGGGGCGCCGGGGGCTACGAGCAGTACTTC.

The chain has TRBV29-1 and TRBJ2-1; perhaps D is TRBD1 or TRBD2 (5 bases each). CDR3 length: 13 amino acids. Germline V gene lookup returns CDR1 SQVTM and CDR2 ANQGSEA. Trimming took 6 bases from V and 5 from J, leaving 14 bases between them. In DNA, the CDR3 is TGCAGCGTCCAGGGAGTACTAGACAATGAGCAGTTCTTC. Residues: CSVQGVLDNEQFF.

The rearrangement links TRBV21-1 to TRBJ2-1; the table's D call, TRBD2, has no DNA check behind it. TRBV21-1 is an annotated pseudogene. The CDR3 length is 15 residues. CDR3 amino acids: CASSVGTEGSGEQFF. CDR3 nucleotides: TGTGCCAGCAGCGTAGGGACTGAGGGTTCGGGTGAGCAGTTCTTC.

This clone was seen only once. The chain joins TRBV6-6 to TRBJ2-7; 9 bases match TRBD1. Germline CDR1 MNHNY, CDR2 SVGAGI (reference sequence). The CDR3 sequence is 12 residues long. J lost 6 bases, V lost 8 bases, and 5 bases had no gene match. CDR3 DNA: TGTGCCAGCTCTAACAGGGGGCGCGAGCAGTACTTC. Translating gives CASSNRGREQYF.

V usage is TRBV27 and J usage is TRBJ2-1; 8 bases align to TRBD2. The germline V gene has CDR1 MNHEY and CDR2 SMNVEV (reference sequence). Trimming cost V 0 bases and J 0 bases; bases outside gene matches: 4. CDR3 length: 17 amino acids. The CDR3 region is CASSLSIGGGSYNEQFF. CDR3 sequence (DNA): TGTGCCAGCAGTTTATCGATCGGGGGGGGCTCCTACAATGAGCAGTTCTTC.

This chain links TRBV10-2 with TRBJ2-6, with TRBD2 as a possible D gene (5 bases). Germline CDR1 reads WSHSY; CDR2 reads SAAADI. With 6 bases removed from V and 2 bases from J, the gap between germline ends came to 14 bases. This CDR3 is built from 16 residues. CDR3 coding DNA: TGCGCCAGCAGATCTCAGGAGGCGGCTGGGGCCAACGTCCTGACTTTC. Its protein is CASRSQEAAGANVLTF.

This clone is large (0.1 to 1%). Other DNA sequences in the sample encode the same CDR3. The V gene is TRBV30, the J gene TRBJ1-5; D is undetermined. Looked up from germline, CDR1 is GTSNPN and CDR2 is SVGIG (reference sequence). The ends were cut back, 0 bases at V and 2 bases at J, with 5 bases in the middle. The length of the CDR3 is 13 residues. For the CDR3, the DNA is TGTGCCTGGAGTGTGGCGGGCAATCAGCCCCAGCATTTT. Protein product: CAWSVAGNQPQHF. Full variable domain (missing parts from reference TRBV30 and TRBJ1-5): SQTIHQWPATLVQPVGSPLSLECTVEGTSNPNLYWYRQAAGRGLQLLFYSVGIGQISSEVPQNLSASRPQDRQFILSSKKLLLSDSGFYLCAWSVAGNQPQHFGDGTRLSIL.

This clone was seen a handful of times. Other DNA variants within this sample encode the same CDR3. The chain has TRBV4-1 and TRBJ1-1; D perhaps matches TRBD1 (6 bases). Trimming removed 3 bases from V and 5 bases from J, with 13 bases in between. CDR3 length: 14 residues. The V gene's germline CDR1 is MGHRA and CDR2 YSYEKL. The CDR3 sequence is CASSQSPGETEAFF. In nucleotides, the CDR3 is TGCGCCAGCAGCCAGAGCCCAGGGGAGACTGAAGCTTTCTTT.

This chain joins TRBV7-2 and TRBJ2-2; TRBD1 matches at 7 bases. Germline V gene lookup returns CDR1 SGHTA and CDR2 FQGNSA. V was pared by 5 bases and J by 8 bases, with 5 bases of the junction left unmatched. CDR3 length: 13 residues. The CDR3 nucleotides read TGTGCCAGCAGCCCGACAGGGCCTGGGGAGCTGTTTTTT. Amino acid sequence: CASSPTGPGELFF.

The J gene is TRBJ2-7, the V gene TRBV4-3; D is unclear. Per germline, CDR1 LGHNA and CDR2 YSLEER. V was cut by 0 bases and J by 1 base, with 13 bases left in between. The CDR3 covers 16 residues. The CDR3 bases are TGCGCCAGCAGCCAAGATTACCCCGGCCCATCCTACGAGCAGTACTTC. Residues: CASSQDYPGPSYEQYF.

The chain recombines TRBV7-9 with TRBJ2-1; 9 bases are a match to TRBD2. The CDR3 is 17 amino acids. The V gene's germline CDR1 is SEHNR and CDR2 FQNEAQ (reference sequence). Trimming cost V 3 bases and J 9 bases; bases outside gene matches: 15. The CDR3 sequence: CASSFFFAGGPTPEQFF. CDR3 DNA sequence: TGTGCCAGCAGCTTCTTTTTCGCGGGAGGGCCAACCCCTGAGCAGTTCTTC.

The chain couples TRBV2 to TRBJ1-4; weak D call: TRBD1 (6 bases). Germline-derived CDR1 and CDR2 are SNHLY and FYNNEI. The length of the CDR3 is 16 residues. V was pared by 7 bases and J by 8 bases, with 23 bases between. CDR3 in DNA: TGTGCCAGCAAGTCGCAACCGGGGGGGGCGCTGGAAAAACTGTTTTTT. Protein product: CASKSQPGGALEKLFF. The variable domain in full, completed from reference TRBV2 and TRBJ1-4, reads EPEVTQTPSHQVTQMGQEVILRCVPISNHLYFYWYRQILGQKVEFLVSFYNNEISEKSEIFDDQFSVERPDGSNFTLKIRSTKLEDSAMYFCASKSQPGGALEKLFFGSGTQLSVL.

There are a few counts of this clone. This chain links TRBV5-6 with TRBJ1-4; the D gene is possibly TRBD1 (6 bases). The germline V gene encodes CDR1 SGHDT and CDR2 YYEEEE. Trimming left V 0 bases short and J 4 bases short, with 10 bases between. This CDR3 region has 15 residues. The CDR3 region has the DNA TGTGCCAGCAGCTTGGAGGGGGTCGGTAATGAAAAACTGTTTTTT. It yields the protein CASSLEGVGNEKLFF.

The chain carries TRBV7-6 and TRBJ2-1, with 12 nucleotides matching TRBD2. In germline, CDR1 is SGHVS, CDR2 FNYEAQ. The CDR3 length is 16 residues. The junction had 1 base not matched to a gene; V was cut back by 0 bases and J by 4 bases. This chain's CDR3 is CASSLATSGGYNEQFF. The CDR3 DNA is TGTGCCAGCAGCTTAGCGACTAGCGGGGGATACAATGAGCAGTTCTTC.

The chain employs TRBV7-9 and TRBJ2-7; tentative D call: TRBD2 (6 bases). The V and J ends lost 3 bases and 3 bases respectively, with 6 bases between them. The CDR3 runs to 12 residues. Germline CDR1 and CDR2: SEHNR and FQNEAQ (reference sequence). Here the CDR3 reads CASSLTSYEQYF. DNA of the CDR3: TGTGCCAGCAGCTTGACTAGCTACGAGCAGTACTTC.

The rearrangement links TRBV5-6 to TRBJ2-2; 9 positions match TRBD1. The V and J ends lost 1 base and 5 bases, in that order; junction bases with no gene match: 6. CDR3 length equals 16 residues. Germline V gives CDR1 SGHDT, CDR2 YYEEEE. The CDR3 protein is CASSLRQGETTGELFF. CDR3 DNA sequence: TGTGCCAGCAGCTTGCGACAGGGGGAAACTACCGGGGAGCTGTTTTTT.

The CDR3 DNA sequence: TGTGCCAGCAGCCCCGAATCACTGACTAGCACAGATACGCAGTATTTT. Its translation is CASSPESLTSTDTQYF. The gene calls are TRBV7-6 and TRBJ2-3; the D is unclear. CDR1 is SGHVS, CDR2 FNYEAQ, per germline. Trimming shortened V by 5 bases and J by 0 bases, and 15 bases separated the two germline ends. There are 16 residues in the CDR3.

The chain is built from TRBV2 and TRBJ2-7, with D uncertain. Germline V gene sequence: CDR1 SNHLY, CDR2 FYNNEI. V was pared by 4 bases and J by 3 bases, with 13 bases between. This CDR3 region has 14 residues. The CDR3 is CASSANRVGYEQYF. The CDR3 nucleotides are TGTGCCAGCAGTGCCAATAGGGTAGGCTACGAGCAGTACTTC. The full variable domain, in which reference TRBV2 and TRBJ2-7 provide the parts outside the CDR3, is EPEVTQTPSHQVTQMGQEVILRCVPISNHLYFYWYRQILGQKVEFLVSFYNNEISEKSEIFDDQFSVERPDGSNFTLKIRSTKLEDSAMYFCASSANRVGYEQYFGPGTRLTVT.

The CDR3 sequence is CASSGGRGQSRANVLTF. Written as DNA, the CDR3 is TGTGCCAGCAGCGGCGGGAGAGGACAAAGTCGGGCCAACGTCCTGACTTTC. This chain joins TRBV7-1 and TRBJ2-6; 7 bases align to TRBD2. TRBV7-1 is an open reading frame whose function is uncertain. Unmatched junction bases numbered 12, after V lost 5 bases and J lost 5 bases. CDR3 size: 17 residues.

As for this clone: Within the sample, other DNA sequences also encode this same CDR3. The chain is built from TRBV5-1 and TRBJ2-5; TRBD2 matches at 12 bases. After removal of 4 bases from V and 5 bases from J, the junction contained 6 bases not matched to a gene. Germline CDR1 is SGHRS and CDR2 is YFSETQ. This CDR3 is built from 15 residues. In DNA, the CDR3 is TGCGCCAGCAGCCCTAGCGGGGGGGCCGGCGAGACCCAGTACTTC. This encodes CASSPSGGAGETQYF.